This T cell receptor (beta chain) was recorded in a study of blood T cell repertoires in COVID-19. Study context: COVID-19 samples collected from the United States, Italy and Spain covered acute and convalescent phases. The analysed material was cDNA or gDNA that came from T cells, B-cell-depleted T cells, or PBMCs.

Original methodology: Reference gene primer amplification gave nucleated cell count estimates. Sequencing used immunoSEQ multiplex PCR; TCRdb keeps in-frame clones, though not all of them. V and J calls and clone size follow that table, whereas D and trimming were derived from the DNA. The data contain 230,000 or so clones, roughly 82% of them seen just once; the ten biggest clones take up 1.4%. The receptor comes from a woman aged 40 to 49 who had recovered from COVID-19. Input material: peripheral blood.

CDR3 DNA: TGTGCCAGCAGCTTGGCCGAACAACAGAACACTGAAGCTTTCTTT. It codes for CASSLAEQQNTEAFF. The rearrangement links TRBV5-4 to TRBJ1-1; no clear D gene. Trimming stripped 0 bases from V and 1 base from J, with 10 bases between. Germline-derived CDR1 and CDR2 are SGHNT and YYREEE (reference sequence). The CDR3 has 15 residues.